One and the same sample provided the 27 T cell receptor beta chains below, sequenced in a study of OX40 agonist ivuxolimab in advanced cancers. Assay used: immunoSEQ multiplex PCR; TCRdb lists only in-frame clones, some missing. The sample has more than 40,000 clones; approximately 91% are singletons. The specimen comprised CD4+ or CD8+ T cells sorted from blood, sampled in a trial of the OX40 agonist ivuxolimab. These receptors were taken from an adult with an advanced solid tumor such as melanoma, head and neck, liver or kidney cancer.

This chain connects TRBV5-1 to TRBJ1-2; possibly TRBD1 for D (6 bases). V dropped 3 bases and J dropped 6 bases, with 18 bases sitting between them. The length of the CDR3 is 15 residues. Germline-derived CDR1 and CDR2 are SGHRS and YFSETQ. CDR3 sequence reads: CASSSRTGTRDGYTF. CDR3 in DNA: TGCGCCAGCAGCTCTCGTACAGGGACGCGGGATGGCTACACCTTC.

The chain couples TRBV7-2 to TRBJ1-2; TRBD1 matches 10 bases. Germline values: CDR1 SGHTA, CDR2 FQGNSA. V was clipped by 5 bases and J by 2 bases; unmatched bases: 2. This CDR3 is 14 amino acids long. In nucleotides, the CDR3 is TGTGCCAGCAGCCAGGACAGGGGGAACTATGGCTACACCTTC. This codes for CASSQDRGNYGYTF.

Here the CDR3 DNA reads TGTGCCAGCAGTGAAGAGGACGGACGCATGAACACTGAAGCTTTCTTT. Protein: CASSEEDGRMNTEAFF. J is TRBJ1-1 and V is TRBV6-1; D unclear. The CDR3 has 16 residues. The germline V and J ends were trimmed by 1 base and 0 bases, with 12 bases remaining between them. CDR1 and CDR2 from the germline V gene are MNHNS and SASEGT.

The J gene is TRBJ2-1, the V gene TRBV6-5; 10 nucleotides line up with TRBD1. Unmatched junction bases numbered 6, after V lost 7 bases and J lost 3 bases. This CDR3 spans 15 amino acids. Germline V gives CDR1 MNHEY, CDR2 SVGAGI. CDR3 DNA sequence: TGTGCCAGCAATTCCGGACAGGGGGGCTACAATGAGCAGTTCTTC. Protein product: CASNSGQGGYNEQFF.

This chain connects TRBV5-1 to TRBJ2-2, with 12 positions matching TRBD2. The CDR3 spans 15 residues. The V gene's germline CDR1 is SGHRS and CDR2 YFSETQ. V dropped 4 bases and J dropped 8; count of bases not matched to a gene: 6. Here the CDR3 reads CASSQTSGRGGELFF. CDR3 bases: TGCGCCAGCAGCCAGACTAGCGGGAGAGGTGGGGAGCTGTTTTTT.

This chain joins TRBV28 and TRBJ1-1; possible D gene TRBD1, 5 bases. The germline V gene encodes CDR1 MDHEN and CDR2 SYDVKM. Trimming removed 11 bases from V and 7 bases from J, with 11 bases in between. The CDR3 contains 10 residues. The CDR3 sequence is CAAQRGEAFF. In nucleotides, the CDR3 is TGTGCCGCACAGAGGGGTGAAGCTTTCTTT.

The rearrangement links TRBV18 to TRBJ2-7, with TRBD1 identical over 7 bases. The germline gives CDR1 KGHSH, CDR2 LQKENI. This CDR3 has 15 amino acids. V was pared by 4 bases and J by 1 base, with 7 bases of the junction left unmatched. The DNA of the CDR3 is TGTGCCAGCTCACAGGGGACAGACCGATCCTACGAGCAGTACTTC. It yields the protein CASSQGTDRSYEQYF.

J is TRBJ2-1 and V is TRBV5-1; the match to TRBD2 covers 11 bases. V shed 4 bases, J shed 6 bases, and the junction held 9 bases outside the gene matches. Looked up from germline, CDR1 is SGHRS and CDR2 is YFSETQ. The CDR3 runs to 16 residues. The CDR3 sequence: CASSLSRTSGLNEQFF. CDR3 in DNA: TGCGCCAGCAGCCTCTCTCGGACTAGCGGGCTCAATGAGCAGTTCTTC. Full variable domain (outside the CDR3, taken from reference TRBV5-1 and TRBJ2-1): KAGVTQTPRYLIKTRGQQVTLSCSPISGHRSVSWYQQTPGQGLQFLFEYFSETQRNKGNFPGRFSGRQFSNSRSEMNVSTLELGDSALYLCASSLSRTSGLNEQFFGPGTRLTVL.

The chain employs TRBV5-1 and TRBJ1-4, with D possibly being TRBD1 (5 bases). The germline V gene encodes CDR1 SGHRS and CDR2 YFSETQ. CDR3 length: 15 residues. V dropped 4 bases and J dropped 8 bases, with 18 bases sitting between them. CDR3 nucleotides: TGCGCCAGCAGCCAATCCGGGACTATGGACGAAAAACTGTTTTTT. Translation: CASSQSGTMDEKLFF. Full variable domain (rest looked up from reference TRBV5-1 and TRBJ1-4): KAGVTQTPRYLIKTRGQQVTLSCSPISGHRSVSWYQQTPGQGLQFLFEYFSETQRNKGNFPGRFSGRQFSNSRSEMNVSTLELGDSALYLCASSQSGTMDEKLFFGSGTQLSVL.

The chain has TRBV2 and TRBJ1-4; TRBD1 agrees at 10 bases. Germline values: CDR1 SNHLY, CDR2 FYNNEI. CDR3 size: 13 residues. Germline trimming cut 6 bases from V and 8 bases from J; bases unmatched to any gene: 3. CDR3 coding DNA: TGTGCCAGCAGGGGACAGGGGAGGGAAAAACTGTTTTTT. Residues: CASRGQGREKLFF.

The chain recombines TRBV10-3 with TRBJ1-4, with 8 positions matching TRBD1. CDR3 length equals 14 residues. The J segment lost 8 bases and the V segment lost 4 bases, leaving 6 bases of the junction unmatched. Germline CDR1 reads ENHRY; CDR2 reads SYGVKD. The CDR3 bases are TGTGCCATCAGTGTTGGGCAGGGGGCGGAAAAACTGTTTTTT. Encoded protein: CAISVGQGAEKLFF.

In DNA form, the CDR3 reads TGCGCCAGCAGACAGTCTGGGGCCAACGTCCTGACTTTC. Its translation: CASRQSGANVLTF. The chain carries TRBV23-1 and TRBJ2-6; D uncertain. TRBV23-1 is noted as an ORF with a role that remains uncertain. This CDR3 has 13 amino acids. V lost 6 bases to trimming and J lost 1 base, with 4 bases between them.

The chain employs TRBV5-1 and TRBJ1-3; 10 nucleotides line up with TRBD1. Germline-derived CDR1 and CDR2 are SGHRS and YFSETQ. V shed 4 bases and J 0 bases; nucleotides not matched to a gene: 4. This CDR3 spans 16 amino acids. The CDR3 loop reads CASSRGTGASGNTIYF. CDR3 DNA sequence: TGCGCCAGCAGCAGAGGGACAGGGGCCTCTGGAAACACCATATATTTT.

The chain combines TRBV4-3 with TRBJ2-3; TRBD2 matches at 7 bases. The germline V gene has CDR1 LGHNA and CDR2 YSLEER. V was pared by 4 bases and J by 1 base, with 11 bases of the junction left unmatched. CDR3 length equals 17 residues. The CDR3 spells CASSPIAAGTGTDTQYF. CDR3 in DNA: TGCGCCAGCAGCCCTATTGCAGCGGGGACGGGCACAGATACGCAGTATTTT.

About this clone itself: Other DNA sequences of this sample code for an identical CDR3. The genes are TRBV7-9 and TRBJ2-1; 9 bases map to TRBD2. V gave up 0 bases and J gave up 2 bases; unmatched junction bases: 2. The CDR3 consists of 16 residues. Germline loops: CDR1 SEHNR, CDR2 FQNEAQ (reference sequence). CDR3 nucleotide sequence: TGTGCCAGCAGCTTAGCGCTAGCGGGAACCTACAATGAGCAGTTCTTC. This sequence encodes CASSLALAGTYNEQFF.

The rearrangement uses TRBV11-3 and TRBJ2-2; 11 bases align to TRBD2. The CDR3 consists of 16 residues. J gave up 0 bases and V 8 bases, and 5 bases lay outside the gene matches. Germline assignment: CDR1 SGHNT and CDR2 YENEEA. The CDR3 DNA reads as TGTGCCAGCGGTAGCGGGAGGGCCGCGAACACCGGGGAGCTGTTTTTT. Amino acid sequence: CASGSGRAANTGELFF. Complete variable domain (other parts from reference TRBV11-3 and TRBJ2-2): EAGVVQSPRYKIIEKKQPVAFWCNPISGHNTLYWYLQNLGQGPELLIRYENEEAVDDSQLPKDRFSAERLKGVDSTLKIQPAELGDSAVYLCASGSGRAANTGELFFGEGSRLTVL.

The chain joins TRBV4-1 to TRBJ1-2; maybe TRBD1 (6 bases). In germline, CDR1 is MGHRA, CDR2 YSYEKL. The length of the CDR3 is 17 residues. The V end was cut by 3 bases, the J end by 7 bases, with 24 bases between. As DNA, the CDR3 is TGCGCCAGCAGCCATCTGGTCTGGGGAGGGGGAGGAGGTGGCTACACCTTC. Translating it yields CASSHLVWGGGGGGYTF.

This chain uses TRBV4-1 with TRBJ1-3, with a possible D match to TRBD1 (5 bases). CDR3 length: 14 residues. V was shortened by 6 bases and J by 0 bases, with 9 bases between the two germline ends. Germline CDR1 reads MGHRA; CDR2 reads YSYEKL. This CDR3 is CASRQVISGNTIYF. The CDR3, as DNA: TGCGCCAGCAGACAGGTGATCTCTGGAAACACCATATATTTT.

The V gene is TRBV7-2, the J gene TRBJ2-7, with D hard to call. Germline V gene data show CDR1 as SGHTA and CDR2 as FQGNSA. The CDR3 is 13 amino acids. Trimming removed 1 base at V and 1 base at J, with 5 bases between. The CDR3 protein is CASSLVRSYEQYF. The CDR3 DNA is TGTGCCAGCAGCTTAGTGAGATCCTACGAGCAGTACTTC.

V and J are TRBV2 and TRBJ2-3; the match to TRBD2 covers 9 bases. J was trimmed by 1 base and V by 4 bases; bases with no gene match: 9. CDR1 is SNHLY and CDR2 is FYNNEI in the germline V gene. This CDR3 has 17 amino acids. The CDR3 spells CASSGLAGLTGTDTQYF. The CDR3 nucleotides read TGTGCCAGCAGTGGGCTAGCGGGGCTTACTGGCACAGATACGCAGTATTTT.

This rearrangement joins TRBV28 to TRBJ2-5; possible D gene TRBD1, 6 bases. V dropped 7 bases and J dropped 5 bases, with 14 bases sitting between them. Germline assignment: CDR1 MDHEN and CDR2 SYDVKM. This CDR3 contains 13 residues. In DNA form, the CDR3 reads TGTGCCAGCATGACACCCCAGGGGGAGACCCAGTACTTC. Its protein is CASMTPQGETQYF.

The CDR3 here is CSVRLEAGGYNEQFF. CDR3 DNA sequence: TGCAGCGTCCGATTGGAAGCGGGAGGGTACAATGAGCAGTTCTTC. This chain links TRBV29-1 with TRBJ2-1, with TRBD2 matching over 10 bases. J gave up 4 bases and V 6 bases, and 9 bases lay outside the gene matches. Germline CDR1 is SQVTM and CDR2 is ANQGSEA. This CDR3 spans 15 amino acids.

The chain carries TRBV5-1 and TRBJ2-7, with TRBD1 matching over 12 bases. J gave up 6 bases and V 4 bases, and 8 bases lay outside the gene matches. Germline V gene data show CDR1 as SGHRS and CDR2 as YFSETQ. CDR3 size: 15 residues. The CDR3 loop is CASSQTGTGGFEQYF. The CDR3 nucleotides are TGCGCCAGCAGCCAAACCGGGACAGGGGGCTTCGAGCAGTACTTC.

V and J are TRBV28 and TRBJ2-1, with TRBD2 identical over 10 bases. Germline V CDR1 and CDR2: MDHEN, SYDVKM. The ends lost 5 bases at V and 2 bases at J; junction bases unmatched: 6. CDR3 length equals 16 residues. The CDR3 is CASSLTSGAPYNEQFF. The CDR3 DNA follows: TGTGCCAGCAGTCTAACTAGCGGGGCTCCCTACAATGAGCAGTTCTTC. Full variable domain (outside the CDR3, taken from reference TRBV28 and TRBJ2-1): DVKVTQSSRYLVKRTGEKVFLECVQDMDHENMFWYRQDPGLGLRLIYFSYDVKMKEKGDIPEGYSVSREKKERFSLILESASTNQTSMYLCASSLTSGAPYNEQFFGPGTRLTVL.

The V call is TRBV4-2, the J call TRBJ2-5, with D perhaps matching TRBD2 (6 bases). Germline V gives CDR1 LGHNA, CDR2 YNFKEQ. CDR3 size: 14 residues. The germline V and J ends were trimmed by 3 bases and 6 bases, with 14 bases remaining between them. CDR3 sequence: CASSHPTSLQTQYF. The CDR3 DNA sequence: TGTGCCAGCAGCCACCCTACTAGCCTCCAGACCCAGTACTTC.

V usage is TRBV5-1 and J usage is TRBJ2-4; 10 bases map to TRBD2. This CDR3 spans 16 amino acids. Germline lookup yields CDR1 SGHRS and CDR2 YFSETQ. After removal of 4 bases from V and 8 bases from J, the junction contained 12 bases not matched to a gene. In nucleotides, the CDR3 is TGCGCCAGCAGCGCCAGTCCGAGCGGGAGGGCCCACATTCAGTACTTC. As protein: CASSASPSGRAHIQYF.

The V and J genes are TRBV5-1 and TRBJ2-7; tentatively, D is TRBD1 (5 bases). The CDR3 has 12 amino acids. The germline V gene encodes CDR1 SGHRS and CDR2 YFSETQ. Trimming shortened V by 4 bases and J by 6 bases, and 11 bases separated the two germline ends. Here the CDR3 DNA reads TGCGCCAGCAGCGTCGACAGAGGCGAGCAGTACTTC. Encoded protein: CASSVDRGEQYF.